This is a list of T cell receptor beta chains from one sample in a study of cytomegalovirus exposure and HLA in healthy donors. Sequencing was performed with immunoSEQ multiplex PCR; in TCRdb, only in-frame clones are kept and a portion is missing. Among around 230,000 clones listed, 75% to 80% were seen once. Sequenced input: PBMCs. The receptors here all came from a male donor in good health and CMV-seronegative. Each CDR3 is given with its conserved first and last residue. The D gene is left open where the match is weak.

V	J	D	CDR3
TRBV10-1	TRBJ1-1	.	CASTLKNTEAFF
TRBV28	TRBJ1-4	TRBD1	CASRTGGGAWNEKLFF
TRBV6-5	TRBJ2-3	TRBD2	CASSTGGAGGFAQYF
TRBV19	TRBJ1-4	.	CASRQGTSREKLFF
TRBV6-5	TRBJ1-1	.	CASSQRQMNTEAFF
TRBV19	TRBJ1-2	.	CASSIDLEGLDGYTF
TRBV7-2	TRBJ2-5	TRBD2	CASRTSGRARETQYF
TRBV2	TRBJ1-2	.	CASSETGINYGYTF
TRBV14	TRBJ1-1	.	CASSLQERGYTEAFF
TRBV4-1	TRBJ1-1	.	CASSQAPGVGEAFF
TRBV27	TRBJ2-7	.	CASSPIKGGSSYEQYF
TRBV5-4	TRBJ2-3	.	CASSLGQGGDTQYF
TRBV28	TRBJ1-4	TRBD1	CASSGQANEKLFF
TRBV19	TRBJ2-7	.	CASSISGTYEQYF
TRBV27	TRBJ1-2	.	CASSIGQHYGYTF
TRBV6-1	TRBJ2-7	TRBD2	CATRALREVADEQYF
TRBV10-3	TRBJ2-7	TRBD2	CASKASGGPNSYEQYF
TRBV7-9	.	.	CASSSDSNEQYF
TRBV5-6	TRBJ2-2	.	CASSLYQGSNTGELFF
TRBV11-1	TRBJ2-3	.	CASSLVSGNTDTQYF
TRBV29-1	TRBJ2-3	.	CSVEPTQGIAGDTQYF
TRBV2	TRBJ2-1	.	CASSGRGGGNEQFF
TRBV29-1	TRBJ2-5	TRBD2	CSLGGSEETQYF
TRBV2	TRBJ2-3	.	CASRLQGLSADTQYF
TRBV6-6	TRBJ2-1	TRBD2	CASSPGTSESEQFF
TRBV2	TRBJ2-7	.	CASNPPGGSGTYEQYF
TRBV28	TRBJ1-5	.	CASTSGNQPQHF
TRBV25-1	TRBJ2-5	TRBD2	CASSDEREEEETQYF
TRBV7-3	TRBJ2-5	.	CASSVSAGGQTQYF
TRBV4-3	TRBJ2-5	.	CASSQEAGAPDKTQYF